This T cell receptor (beta chain) originates from a study of control samples from healthy donors and cancer patients. The CDR3 runs 14 residues. Trimming left V 1 base short and J 3 bases short, with 10 bases between. CDR1 is LGHNA and CDR2 is YNFKEQ in the germline V gene. The repertoire was sequenced with immunoSEQ multiplex PCR; TCRdb's copy has only in-frame clones and lacks some. The table shows fewer than 95,000 clones, with roughly nine tenths occurring only once. Sequencing used blood. This chain links TRBV4-2 with TRBJ2-7, with D tentatively TRBD2 (5 bases). The clonotype comes from a man aged 25-40 years in good health. CDR3: CASSQVEGNYEQYF. CDR3 sequence (DNA): TGTGCCAGCAGCCAAGTTGAGGGTAACTACGAGCAGTACTTC.